These T cell receptor beta chains were read from a single sample in a study of control samples from healthy donors and cancer patients. TCRdb keeps only in-frame clones here, not all; method: immunoSEQ multiplex PCR. Counted here are 93,000 or so clones, roughly 89% occurring once; the ten biggest clones make up approximately 20%. The sequenced sample was PBMCs. The origin of the receptors is a man in his sixties with lung cancer. The CDR3 runs from the conserved cysteine through the conserved F or W. Where a row states a size, it is once, few, many or the class of an expanded clone; other rows omit it.

j_call,clone_size,cdr3_length,v_call,cdr3_aa
TRBJ1-2,hyperexpanded,17,TRBV14,CASSQVTTGPWDYGYTF
TRBJ1-5,.,13,TRBV30,CAWSGGPNQPQHF
TRBJ1-5,.,14,TRBV10-3,CAISEQGGNQPQHF
TRBJ1-6,.,15,TRBV5-4,CASSLLHDEGSPLHF
TRBJ2-2,.,15,TRBV6-5,CASSYVTSGAGELFF
TRBJ1-2,.,15,TRBV18,CASSPGQGADYGYTF
TRBJ2-3,.,14,TRBV12-5,CASGLQQSTDTQYF
TRBJ1-3,.,13,TRBV10-2,CASSENSGNTIYF
TRBJ1-2,.,14,TRBV6-5,CATVGQLPNYGYTF
TRBJ1-2,.,15,TRBV19,CASSMAIGGNYGYTF
TRBJ2-3,.,16,TRBV5-1,CASSEGTSGGTDTQYF
TRBJ2-2,.,14,TRBV2,CASREGLNTGELFF
TRBJ2-2,.,16,TRBV9,CASSVARSLNTGELFF
TRBJ1-5,few,13,TRBV12-3/TRBV12-4,CASNGNSNQPQHF
TRBJ2-1,.,17,TRBV15,CATSRERTGGLRNEQFF
TRBJ1-5,.,15,TRBV5-8,CASSSKGSPNQPQHF
TRBJ1-4,.,16,TRBV7-2,CASSSLAPGQGAGLFF
TRBJ2-1,.,15,TRBV5-6,CASSLVGGRDNEQFF
TRBJ1-4,.,14,TRBV7-9,CASSLRQGGEKLFF
TRBJ2-5,.,13,TRBV7-2,CASSTLRGETQYF
TRBJ2-2,once,15,TRBV5-1,CASSLEEGNTGELFF
TRBJ1-5,.,14,TRBV5-6,CASSLTGSGQPQHF
TRBJ1-6,.,13,TRBV12-3/TRBV12-4,CASRTDYNSPLHF
TRBJ2-7,.,15,TRBV5-6,CASSLQGQRGYEQYF
TRBJ1-1,.,12,TRBV7-9,CASSLGWKEAFF
TRBJ1-2,.,11,TRBV20-1,CSAPAYYGYTF
TRBJ2-1,.,13,TRBV7-3,CASSLGQNNEQFF
TRBJ1-5,.,15,TRBV30,CAWRADSVSNQPQHF
TRBJ1-5,.,18,TRBV7-9,CASSSPNASLNSNQPQHF
TRBJ2-3,few,13,TRBV5-5,CASSWAVSDTQYF
TRBJ1-5,.,15,TRBV6-4,CASSGGQGAYQPQHF
TRBJ2-5,.,16,TRBV11-1,CASSSRSGEPEETQYF
TRBJ1-5,.,14,TRBV2,CASRDGTPYMPQHF
TRBJ2-5,once,15,TRBV7-8,CASSFGTGGEETQYF
TRBJ1-5,.,14,TRBV7-2,CASSSQTGNQPQHF
TRBJ2-7,.,11,TRBV14,CASSNSYEQYF
TRBJ1-2,.,12,TRBV5-1,CASSFASYGYTF
TRBJ2-3,.,16,TRBV7-3,CASSRGGYGGTDTQYF
TRBJ2-5,once,15,TRBV18,CASSRQQGAGETQYF
TRBJ2-7,.,16,TRBV28,CASSLPFGSASYEQYF
TRBJ2-1,.,13,TRBV29-1,CSVDKQQVREQFF
TRBJ2-5,.,16,TRBV6-5,CASSSLTGLAGETQYF
TRBJ1-1,once,16,TRBV27,CASRRQQGALDTEAFF